A single sample is the source of the 8 T cell receptor beta chains below, sequenced in a study of post-analysis software for immune sequencing data. General study points: Five or six TRBV segments, TRBV5-6, TRBV5-1 and TRBV20-1 among them, were found more frequent in patients than controls.

For these receptors, no antigen is known. Tagging with unique molecular identifiers was a feature of the TCR beta cDNA libraries. TCRdb called the PCR reads again in MiXCR, with one record for every CDR3 protein. This sample has 700,000 to 800,000 distinct CDR3 sequences, with about 32% found just once. Sequenced input: blood. The receptors stem from a girl aged 10 to 17 with multiple sclerosis.

This clonotype was counted many times. The chain carries TRBV12-3 or TRBV12-4 and TRBJ2-1; 13 nucleotides align to TRBD2. J was trimmed by 5 bases and V by 5 bases; bases with no gene match: 3. This CDR3 spans 15 amino acids. DNA for the CDR3: TGTGCCAGCAGTACCGGGACTAGCGGGAACAATGAGCAGTTCTTC. It is translated as CASSTGTSGNNEQFF.

This chain joins TRBV4-2 and TRBJ1-5; no definite D call. The V and J ends lost 4 bases and 1 base respectively, with 11 bases between them. The CDR3 runs 15 residues. Germline values: CDR1 LGHNA, CDR2 YNFKEQ. The CDR3 region has the DNA TGTGCCAGCAGCCCACTGGGTCAGAGCAATCAGCCCCAGCATTTT. Translating gives CASSPLGQSNQPQHF.

This sequence joins TRBV12-3 or TRBV12-4 and TRBJ1-5; 7 positions match TRBD1. The CDR3 covers 14 residues. V trimming: 7 bases; J trimming: 4 bases; junction bases outside the gene matches: 7. The CDR3 here is CASTHSGQNQPQHF. The CDR3 DNA reads TGTGCCAGCACCCACTCGGGACAGAATCAGCCCCAGCATTTT.

This clonotype was counted between two and nine times. The gene calls are TRBV29-1 and TRBJ2-3, with a possible D match to TRBD2 (7 bases). Germline assignment: CDR1 SQVTM and CDR2 ANQGSEA. There are 13 residues in the CDR3. V lost 7 bases and J lost 5, with 16 bases in between. The CDR3 is CSAPGRGGDTQYF. DNA of the CDR3: TGCAGCGCCCCCGGAAGGGGGGGAGATACGCAGTATTTT.

For the CDR3, the DNA is TGTGCCAGCAGTTCGGGGAGGTTCTCACCCCTCCACTTT. It translates to CASSSGRFSPLHF. The chain is built from TRBV28 and TRBJ1-6; no definite D call. V was shortened by 4 bases and J by 10 bases, with 11 bases between the two germline ends. The length of the CDR3 is 13 residues. Germline V gene sequence: CDR1 MDHEN, CDR2 SYDVKM.

This sequence joins TRBV20-1 and TRBJ1-1; 10 nucleotides line up with TRBD1. Germline V CDR1 and CDR2: DFQATT, SNEGSKA (reference sequence). Unmatched junction bases numbered 6, after V lost 5 bases and J lost 6 bases. This CDR3 is built from 13 residues. CDR3 sequence reads: CSAQRQGASEAFF. CDR3 coding DNA: TGCAGTGCTCAGAGACAGGGGGCTTCTGAAGCTTTCTTT.

In the case of this clonotype: A much larger clonotype is one base distant, so this may be a read error. This rearrangement joins TRBV12-3 or TRBV12-4 to TRBJ2-6; TRBD1 matches at 9 bases. The CDR3 spans 15 residues. DNA of the CDR3: TGTGCCAGCAGACTACAGGGGGCTGGGGCCAACGCCCTGACTTTC. Its protein product is CASRLQGAGANALTF.

Details on this clonotype: This may stem from a read error, because a much larger clone lies one nucleotide away. This rearrangement joins TRBV20-1 to TRBJ2-7; 7 nucleotides line up with TRBD2. V was pared by 3 bases and J by 7 bases, with 12 bases of the junction left unmatched. This CDR3 has 14 amino acids. Germline assignment: CDR1 DFQATT and CDR2 SNEGSKA (reference sequence). CDR3 loop: CSASPSGSYNEQYF. CDR3 in DNA: TGCAGTGCTAGTCCTAGCGGCTCCTACAATGAGCAGTACTTC.